This T cell receptor (beta chain) was recovered during a study of CD8 T cell repertoires and HIV-1 epitope variants. Overall study: Twenty-five autologous and known Gag and Nef epitope variant peptides each stimulated T cells separately.

CDR1 and CDR2 (germline): MGHRA, YSYEKL. The V segment lost 3 bases and the J segment 0 bases; nucleotides outside the gene matches: 7. The length of the CDR3 is 18 residues. Profiling relied on immunoSEQ multiplex PCR, and the TCRdb table lists in-frame clones only, not all of them. The sample gives approximately 4,800 clones, around 71% of which show up once; approximately 40% is in the top ten. Regarding this clone: The antigen is unknown.

Study results and caveats: A handful of clonotypes recognized Nef KF9, one HW9, none TAALDMSHF. Only beta chains were identified, marking proliferation to antigen, not function.

The rearrangement joins TRBV4-1 to TRBJ2-6; 8 bases line up with TRBD2. The material sequenced was cultured CD8+ T cells derived from PBMCs. This clonotype originated in a male donor with HIV. CDR3 region: CASSHASGLNSGANVLTF. CDR3 DNA sequence: TGCGCCAGCAGCCATGCTAGCGGGCTCAACTCTGGGGCCAACGTCCTGACTTTC.